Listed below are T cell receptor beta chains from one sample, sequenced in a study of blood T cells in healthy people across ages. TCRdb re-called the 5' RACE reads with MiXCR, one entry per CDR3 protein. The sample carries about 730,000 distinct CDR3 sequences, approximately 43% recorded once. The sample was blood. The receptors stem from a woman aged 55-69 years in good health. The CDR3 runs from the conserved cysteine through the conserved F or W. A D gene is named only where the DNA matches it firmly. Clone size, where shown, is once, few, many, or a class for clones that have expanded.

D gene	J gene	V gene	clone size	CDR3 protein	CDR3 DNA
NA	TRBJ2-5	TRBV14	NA	CASSQDRRLVTQYF	TGTGCCAGCAGCCAAGATCGGCGGTTGGTTACCCAGTACTTC
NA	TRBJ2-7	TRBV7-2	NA	CASSPLGVGNNEQYF	TGTGCCAGCAGCCCTCTGGGGGTGGGAAACAATGAGCAGTACTTC
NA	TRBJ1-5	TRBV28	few	CASYGGTGTIQQPQHF	TGTGCCAGCTATGGGGGGACTGGGACAATCCAACAGCCCCAGCATTTT
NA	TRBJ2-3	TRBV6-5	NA	CASSYTRGGTDTQYF	TGTGCCAGCAGTTACACCCGGGGAGGCACAGATACGCAGTATTTT
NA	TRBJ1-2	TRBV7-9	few	CASSRVRPGNYGYTF	TGTGCCAGCAGCCGCGTCCGCCCAGGGAACTATGGCTACACCTTC
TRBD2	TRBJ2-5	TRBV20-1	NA	CSASRLAGFRETQYF	TGCAGTGCTAGCCGCCTAGCGGGATTCCGAGAGACCCAGTACTTC
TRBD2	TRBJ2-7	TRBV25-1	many	CASSPLGLAGGPDEQYF	TGTGCCAGCAGTCCACTGGGACTAGCGGGGGGGCCCGACGAGCAGTACTTC
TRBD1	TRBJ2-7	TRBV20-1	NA	CSATKDRGHEQYF	TGCAGTGCTACCAAGGACAGGGGCCACGAGCAGTACTTC
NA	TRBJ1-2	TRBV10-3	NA	CAIRADLSYGYTF	TGTGCCATCAGAGCGGATCTGAGCTATGGCTACACCTTC
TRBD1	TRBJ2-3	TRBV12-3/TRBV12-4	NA	CASTRRTGSGEDTQYF	TGTGCCAGCACACGAAGGACAGGGTCAGGCGAGGATACGCAGTATTTT
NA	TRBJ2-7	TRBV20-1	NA	CSALPPGVSYEQYF	TGCAGTGCCCTACCCCCGGGGGTATCCTACGAGCAGTACTTC
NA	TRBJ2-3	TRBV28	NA	CASSLVQSTDTQYF	TGTGCCAGCAGTTTAGTACAAAGCACAGATACGCAGTATTTT
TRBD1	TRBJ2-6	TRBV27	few	CASSQGQGPSGANVLTF	TGTGCCAGCAGTCAGGGACAGGGGCCCTCTGGGGCCAACGTCCTGACTTTC
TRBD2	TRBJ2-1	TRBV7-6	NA	CASGPETSGGYNEQFF	TGTGCCAGCGGCCCAGAGACTAGCGGGGGTTACAATGAGCAGTTCTTC
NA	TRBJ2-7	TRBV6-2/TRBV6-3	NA	CASSYGLNYEQYF	TGTGCCAGCAGTTACGGGCTCAACTACGAGCAGTACTTC
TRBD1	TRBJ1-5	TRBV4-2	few	CASSQGDRSNQPQHF	TGTGCCAGCAGCCAAGGGGACAGGTCTAATCAGCCCCAGCATTTT
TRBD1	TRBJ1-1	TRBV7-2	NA	CASCGQGGLMNTEAFF	TGTGCCAGCTGCGGACAGGGAGGATTGATGAACACTGAAGCTTTCTTT
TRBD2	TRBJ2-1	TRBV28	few	CASSFSGRAHEQFF	TGTGCCAGCAGTTTTTCCGGGAGGGCCCATGAGCAGTTCTTC
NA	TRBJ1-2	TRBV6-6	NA	CASSAPGFGYTF	TGTGCCAGCAGCGCACCTGGGTTTGGCTACACCTTC
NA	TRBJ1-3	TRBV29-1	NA	CSVRLEGPLEYTIYF	TGCAGCGTCCGATTGGAGGGACCCCTTGAATACACCATATATTTT
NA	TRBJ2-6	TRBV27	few	CASRRGGDSGANVLTF	TGTGCCAGCAGAAGAGGGGGGGACTCTGGGGCCAACGTCCTGACTTTC
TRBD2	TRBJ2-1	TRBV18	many	CASSPETSGYNEQFF	TGTGCCAGCTCACCAGAGACTAGCGGATACAATGAGCAGTTCTTC
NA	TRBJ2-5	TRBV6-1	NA	CASSELRWETQYF	TGTGCCAGCAGTGAACTAAGGTGGGAGACCCAGTACTTC
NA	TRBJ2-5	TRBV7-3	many	CASSLIAEETQYF	TGTGCCAGCAGCTTAATAGCAGAAGAGACCCAGTACTTC
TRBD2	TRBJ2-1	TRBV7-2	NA	CASSSGWLAGGNEQFF	TGTGCCAGCAGCTCAGGGTGGCTAGCGGGAGGCAATGAGCAGTTCTTC